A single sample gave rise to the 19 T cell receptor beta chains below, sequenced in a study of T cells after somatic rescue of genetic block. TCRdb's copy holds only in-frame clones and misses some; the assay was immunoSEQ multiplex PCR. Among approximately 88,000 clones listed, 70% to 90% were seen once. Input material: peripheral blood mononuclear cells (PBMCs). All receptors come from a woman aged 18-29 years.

The CDR3 protein is CASRVRDRDGEQYF. DNA of the CDR3: TGTGCCAGCAGGGTCCGGGACAGGGATGGCGAGCAGTACTTC. V and J are TRBV28 and TRBJ2-7; 9 bases are a match to TRBD1. Germline CDR1 MDHEN, CDR2 SYDVKM. V lost 6 bases and J lost 6; bases outside the gene matches: 9. The length of the CDR3 is 14 residues.

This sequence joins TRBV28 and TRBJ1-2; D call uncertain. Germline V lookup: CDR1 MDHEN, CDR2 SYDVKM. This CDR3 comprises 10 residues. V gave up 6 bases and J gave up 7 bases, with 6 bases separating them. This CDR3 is CASRGSGYTF. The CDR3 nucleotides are TGTGCCAGCAGAGGGTCTGGCTACACCTTC.

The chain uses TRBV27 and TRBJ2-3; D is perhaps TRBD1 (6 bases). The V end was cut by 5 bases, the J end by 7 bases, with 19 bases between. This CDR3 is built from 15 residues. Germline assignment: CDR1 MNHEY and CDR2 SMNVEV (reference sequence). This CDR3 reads CASSSTPTGPYTQYF. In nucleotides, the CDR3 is TGTGCCAGCAGTAGCACACCCACAGGGCCTTATACGCAGTATTTT.

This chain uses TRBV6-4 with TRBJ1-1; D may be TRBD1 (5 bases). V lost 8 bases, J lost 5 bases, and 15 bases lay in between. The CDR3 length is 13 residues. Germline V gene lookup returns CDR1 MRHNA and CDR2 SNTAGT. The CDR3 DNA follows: TGTGCCAGCCAGGCCGGGGAGGGGACTGAAGCTTTCTTT. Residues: CASQAGEGTEAFF.

CDR3 bases: TGCGCCAGCAGCTGGGTACCGACTAGCGGGAGTACCTACAATGAGCAGTTCTTC. It specifies CASSWVPTSGSTYNEQFF. The chain links TRBV5-1 to TRBJ2-1; 12 bases agree with TRBD2. This CDR3 is 18 amino acids long. Trimming cost V 3 bases and J 2 bases; bases outside gene matches: 9. Germline CDR1 reads SGHRS; CDR2 reads YFSETQ.

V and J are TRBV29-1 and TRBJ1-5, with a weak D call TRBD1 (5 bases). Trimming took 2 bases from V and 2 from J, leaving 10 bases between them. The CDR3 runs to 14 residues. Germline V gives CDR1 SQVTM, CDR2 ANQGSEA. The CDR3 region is CSVETGGRNQPQHF. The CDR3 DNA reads TGCAGCGTTGAAACAGGTGGGCGCAATCAGCCCCAGCATTTT.

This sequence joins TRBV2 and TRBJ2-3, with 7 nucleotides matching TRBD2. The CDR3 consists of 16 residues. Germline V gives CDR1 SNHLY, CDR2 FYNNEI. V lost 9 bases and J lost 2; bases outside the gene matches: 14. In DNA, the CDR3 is TGTGCCAGATTACCTAGGGCGGGAGCAAACACAGATACGCAGTATTTT. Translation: CARLPRAGANTDTQYF. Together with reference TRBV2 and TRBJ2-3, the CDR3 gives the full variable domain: EPEVTQTPSHQVTQMGQEVILRCVPISNHLYFYWYRQILGQKVEFLVSFYNNEISEKSEIFDDQFSVERPDGSNFTLKIRSTKLEDSAMYFCARLPRAGANTDTQYFGPGTRLTVL.

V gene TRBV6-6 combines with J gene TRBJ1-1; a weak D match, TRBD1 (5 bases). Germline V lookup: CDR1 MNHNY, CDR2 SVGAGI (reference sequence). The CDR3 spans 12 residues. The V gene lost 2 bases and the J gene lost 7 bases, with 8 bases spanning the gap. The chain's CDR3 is CASSYHRFEAFF. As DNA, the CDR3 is TGTGCCAGCAGTTACCACAGGTTTGAAGCTTTCTTT.

In DNA, the CDR3 is TGTGCCTGGAGTTCGGTAGCGGGTTCCTACGAGCAGTACTTC. Translation: CAWSSVAGSYEQYF. V gene TRBV30 combines with J gene TRBJ2-7; 7 nucleotides match TRBD2. The V gene end was trimmed by 2 bases and the J gene end by 1 base; junction bases not matched to a gene: 5. This CDR3 spans 14 amino acids. Per germline, CDR1 GTSNPN and CDR2 SVGIG (reference sequence).

CDR3 DNA sequence: TGTGCCACCCGACAAGGACTAGATTATGGCTACACCTTC. It is translated as CATRQGLDYGYTF. The V gene is TRBV15, the J gene TRBJ1-2, with D uncertain. CDR1 and CDR2 from the germline V gene are LNHNV and YYDKDF (reference sequence). Between the trimmed V and J ends, which lost 8 bases and 5 bases, there was a span of 15 bases. This CDR3 contains 13 residues.

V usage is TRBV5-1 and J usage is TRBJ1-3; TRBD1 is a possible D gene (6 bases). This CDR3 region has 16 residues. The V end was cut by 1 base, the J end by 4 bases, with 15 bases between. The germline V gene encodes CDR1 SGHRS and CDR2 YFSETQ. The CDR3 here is CASSLPTGSDGNTIYF. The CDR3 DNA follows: TGCGCCAGCAGCTTGCCGACAGGATCTGACGGAAACACCATATATTTT.

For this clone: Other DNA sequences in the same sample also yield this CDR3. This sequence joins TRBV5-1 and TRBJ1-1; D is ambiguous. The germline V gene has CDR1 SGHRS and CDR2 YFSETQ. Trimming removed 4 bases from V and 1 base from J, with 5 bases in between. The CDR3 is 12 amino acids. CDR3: CASSGKNTEAFF. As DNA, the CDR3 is TGCGCCAGCAGCGGGAAGAACACTGAAGCTTTCTTT. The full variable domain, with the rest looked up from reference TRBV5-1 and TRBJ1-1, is KAGVTQTPRYLIKTRGQQVTLSCSPISGHRSVSWYQQTPGQGLQFLFEYFSETQRNKGNFPGRFSGRQFSNSRSEMNVSTLELGDSALYLCASSGKNTEAFFGQGTRLTVV.

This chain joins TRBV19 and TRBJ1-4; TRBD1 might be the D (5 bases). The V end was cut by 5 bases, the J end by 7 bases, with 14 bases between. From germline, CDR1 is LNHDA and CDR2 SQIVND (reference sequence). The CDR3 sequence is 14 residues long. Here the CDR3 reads CASSLGVYGEKLFF. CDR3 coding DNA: TGTGCCAGTAGTTTGGGGGTTTATGGTGAAAAACTGTTTTTT.

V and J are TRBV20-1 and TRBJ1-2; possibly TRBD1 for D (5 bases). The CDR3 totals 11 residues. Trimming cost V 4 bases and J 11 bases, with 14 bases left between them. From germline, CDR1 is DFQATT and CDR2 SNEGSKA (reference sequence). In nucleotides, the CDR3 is TGCAGTGCTACAGGGAGCATGACGTACACCTTC. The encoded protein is CSATGSMTYTF.

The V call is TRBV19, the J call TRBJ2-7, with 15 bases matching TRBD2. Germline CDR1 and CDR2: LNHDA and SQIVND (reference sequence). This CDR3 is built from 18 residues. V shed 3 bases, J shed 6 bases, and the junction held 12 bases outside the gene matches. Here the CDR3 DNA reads TGTGCCAGTAGTATCCCCAAGCCCGGGACTAGCGGGAGGAGCGAGCAGTACTTC. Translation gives CASSIPKPGTSGRSEQYF.

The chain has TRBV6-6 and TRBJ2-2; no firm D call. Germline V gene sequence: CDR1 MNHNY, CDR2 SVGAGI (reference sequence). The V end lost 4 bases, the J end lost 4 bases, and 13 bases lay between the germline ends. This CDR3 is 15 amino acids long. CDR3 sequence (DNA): TGTGCCAGCAGTTCCGTCGGTCGATCCACCGGGGAGCTGTTTTTT. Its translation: CASSSVGRSTGELFF.

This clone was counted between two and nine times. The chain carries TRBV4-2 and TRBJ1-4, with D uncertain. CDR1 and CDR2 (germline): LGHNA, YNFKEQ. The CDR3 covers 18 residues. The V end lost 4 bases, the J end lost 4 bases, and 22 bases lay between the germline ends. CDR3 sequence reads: CASSPSSGPGGNNEKLFF. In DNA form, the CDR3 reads TGTGCCAGCAGCCCAAGCAGTGGGCCCGGAGGGAATAATGAAAAACTGTTTTTT.

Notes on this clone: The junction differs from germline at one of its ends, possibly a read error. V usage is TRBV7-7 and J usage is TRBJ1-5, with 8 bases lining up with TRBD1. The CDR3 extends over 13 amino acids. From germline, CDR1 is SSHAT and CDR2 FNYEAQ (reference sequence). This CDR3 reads CASSIGTGQPQHF. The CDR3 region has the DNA TGTGCTAGCAGCATCGGGACAGGTCAGCCCCAGCATTTT.

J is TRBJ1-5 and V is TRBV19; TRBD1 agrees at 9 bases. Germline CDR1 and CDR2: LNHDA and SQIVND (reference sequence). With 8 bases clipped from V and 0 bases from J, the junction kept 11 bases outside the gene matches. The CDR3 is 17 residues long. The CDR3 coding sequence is TGTGCCAGTGGATCCGGGACAGGGCCCAATAGCAATCAGCCCCAGCATTTT. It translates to CASGSGTGPNSNQPQHF.